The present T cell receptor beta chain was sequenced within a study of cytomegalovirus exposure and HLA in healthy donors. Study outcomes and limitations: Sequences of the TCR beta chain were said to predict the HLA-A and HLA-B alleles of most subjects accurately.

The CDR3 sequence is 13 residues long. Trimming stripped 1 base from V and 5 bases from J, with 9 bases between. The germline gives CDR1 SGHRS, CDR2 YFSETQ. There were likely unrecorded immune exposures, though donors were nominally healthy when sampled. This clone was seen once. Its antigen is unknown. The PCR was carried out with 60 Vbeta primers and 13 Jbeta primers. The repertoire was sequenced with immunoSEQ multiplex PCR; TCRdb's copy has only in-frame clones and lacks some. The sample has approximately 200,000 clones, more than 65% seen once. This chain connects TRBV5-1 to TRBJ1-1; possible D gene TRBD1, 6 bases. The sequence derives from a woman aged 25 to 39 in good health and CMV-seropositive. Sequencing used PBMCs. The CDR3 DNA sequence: TGCGCCAGCAGCTTGAAAAGGGGGACTGAAGCTTTCTTT. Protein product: CASSLKRGTEAFF. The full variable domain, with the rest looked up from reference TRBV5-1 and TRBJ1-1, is KAGVTQTPRYLIKTRGQQVTLSCSPISGHRSVSWYQQTPGQGLQFLFEYFSETQRNKGNFPGRFSGRQFSNSRSEMNVSTLELGDSALYLCASSLKRGTEAFFGQGTRLTVV.